The 28 T cell receptor beta chains below were found in one sample sequenced in a study of T cells in Graves' hyperthyroidism and ophthalmopathy. What was amplified from RNA transcripts were TCR beta CDR3 regions. An initial round of RT-PCR targeting the TCR CDR3 relied on the HTBI primer set. TCRdb re-called the multiplex PCR reads with MiXCR, one entry per CDR3 protein. Among a few hundred thousand distinct CDR3 sequences listed, roughly 15% were seen once. What was sequenced was blood. The receptors were sampled from a woman between 18 and 30 years old with Graves' hyperthyroidism.

This clonotype was picked up many times. This rearrangement joins TRBV13 to TRBJ1-1; weak D call: TRBD1 (5 bases). Germline CDR1 is PRHDT and CDR2 is FYEKMQ (reference sequence). The V gene lost 5 bases and the J gene lost 11 bases, with 18 bases spanning the gap. The CDR3 length is 13 residues. This CDR3 is CASSTSGTGNAFF. CDR3 DNA sequence: TGTGCCAGCAGCACGTCCGGGACCGGGAATGCTTTCTTT.

Points on this clonotype: At one boundary the junction diverges from the germline segment, which might be a read error. V usage is TRBV4-3 and J usage is TRBJ2-2; D possibly corresponds to TRBD2 (5 bases). The CDR3 covers 14 residues. Germline V gives CDR1 LGHNA, CDR2 YSLEER. DNA for the CDR3: TGCGCCAGCAGCCGGATCGTGGGCACCGGGGAGCTGCTTTTT. Encoded protein: CASSRIVGTGELLF.

The sample holds a few counts of this clonotype. CDR3 DNA: TGTGCCAGCAGTTCGAGGACTAGTTCCTACGAGCAGTACTTC. It encodes CASSSRTSSYEQYF. The rearrangement links TRBV27 to TRBJ2-7; TRBD2 aligns across 7 bases. This CDR3 contains 14 residues. V trimming: 4 bases; J trimming: 1 base; junction bases outside the gene matches: 4. Germline CDR1 reads MNHEY; CDR2 reads SMNVEV (reference sequence).

On this clonotype: A much more abundant neighbour one base away suggests this may be a read error. This rearrangement joins TRBV6-1 to TRBJ1-2, with D unclear. The CDR3 is made up of 16 amino acids. The V end was cut by 2 bases, the J end by 0 bases, with 13 bases between. Germline V gene sequence: CDR1 MNHNS, CDR2 SASEGT. CDR3: CASSELLGWANYGYTF. The CDR3 DNA reads as TGTGCCAGCAGTGAATTGTTGGGTTGGGCTAACTATGGCTACACCTTC.

This clonotype was found many times. V usage is TRBV30 and J usage is TRBJ2-2; D is unclear. The CDR3 runs 11 residues. V was trimmed by 3 bases and J by 5 bases, leaving 4 bases between them. Looked up from germline, CDR1 is GTSNPN and CDR2 is SVGIG (reference sequence). CDR3: CAWRPTGELFF. CDR3 sequence (DNA): TGTGCCTGGAGACCTACCGGGGAGCTGTTTTTT.

This clonotype has only a few counts. CDR3 residues: CATSRDDMIRANVLTF. The CDR3 nucleotides are TGTGCCACCAGCAGAGATGACATGATTAGGGCCAACGTCCTGACTTTC. This chain joins TRBV15 and TRBJ2-6; D not certain. Germline CDR1 and CDR2: LNHNV and YYDKDF (reference sequence). V was cut by 0 bases and J by 5 bases, with 11 bases left in between. This CDR3 region has 16 residues.

This clonotype came up many times. DNA for the CDR3: TGTGCCAGCAGCCGCCGCGGGACTAGCGGTTCCTACGAGCAGTACTTC. Protein sequence: CASSRRGTSGSYEQYF. The chain combines TRBV5-5 with TRBJ2-7; 11 bases agree with TRBD2. Germline trimming cut 4 bases from V and 1 base from J; bases unmatched to any gene: 7. Germline loops: CDR1 SGHKS, CDR2 YYEKEE (reference sequence). This CDR3 has 16 residues.

This clonotype was observed many times. V is TRBV2 and J is TRBJ1-5; D remains unclear. Per the germline V gene, CDR1 is SNHLY and CDR2 is FYNNEI. Trimming cost V 3 bases and J 7 bases, with 10 bases left between them. This CDR3 contains 13 residues. Written as DNA, the CDR3 is TGTGCCAGCAGTGAGGGCCTTTGGCAGCCCCAGCATTTT. It specifies CASSEGLWQPQHF. Looking up the rest from reference TRBV2 and TRBJ1-5 gives the full variable domain: EPEVTQTPSHQVTQMGQEVILRCVPISNHLYFYWYRQILGQKVEFLVSFYNNEISEKSEIFDDQFSVERPDGSNFTLKIRSTKLEDSAMYFCASSEGLWQPQHFGDGTRLSIL.

In its sample, this clonotype was seen many times. This sequence joins TRBV27 and TRBJ2-7, with unresolved D. Germline V gene lookup returns CDR1 MNHEY and CDR2 SMNVEV (reference sequence). The ends were cut back, 6 bases at V and 0 bases at J, with 9 bases in the middle. CDR3 length equals 13 residues. CDR3 nucleotide sequence: TGTGCCAGCAGGTACGCCAGCTCCTACGAGCAGTACTTC. It is translated as CASRYASSYEQYF.

This clonotype came up many times. The rearrangement links TRBV27 to TRBJ1-1, with 7 bases lining up with TRBD1. Germline assignment: CDR1 MNHEY and CDR2 SMNVEV (reference sequence). The CDR3 runs 13 residues. V shed 3 bases and J 6 bases; nucleotides not matched to a gene: 4. CDR3 nucleotides: TGTGCCAGCAGTTTCCTAGGACAGGCTGAAGCTTTCTTT. Its protein is CASSFLGQAEAFF.

This clonotype was counted at least ten times. The rearrangement links TRBV27 to TRBJ1-1; D gene unclear. The V and J ends lost 2 bases and 0 bases respectively, with 13 bases between them. This CDR3 comprises 16 residues. CDR1 MNHEY and CDR2 SMNVEV come from the germline V gene (reference sequence). CDR3 DNA sequence: TGTGCCAGCAGTTTAAAGATAGGGCCCTTGAACACTGAAGCTTTCTTT. It encodes CASSLKIGPLNTEAFF.

The chain uses TRBV20-1 and TRBJ2-7; D possibly corresponds to TRBD1 (5 bases). Trimming left V 5 bases short and J 0 bases short, with 8 bases between. Germline CDR1 DFQATT, CDR2 SNEGSKA (reference sequence). CDR3 length equals 12 residues. CDR3 DNA sequence: TGCAGTGCTGCAGACAGCTCCTACGAGCAGTACTTC. It is translated as CSAADSSYEQYF.

The sample holds a few counts of this clonotype. V is TRBV14 and J is TRBJ1-4, with D hard to call. The V and J ends lost 0 bases and 8 bases respectively, with 13 bases between them. Germline V gene lookup returns CDR1 SGHDN and CDR2 FVKESK. The CDR3 covers 15 residues. CDR3 region: CASSQDLRGGEKLFF. CDR3 nucleotides: TGTGCCAGCAGCCAAGACCTTCGAGGAGGCGAAAAACTGTTTTTT.

The chain couples TRBV20-1 to TRBJ1-1; D gene ambiguous. The CDR3 runs 13 residues. From germline, CDR1 is DFQATT and CDR2 SNEGSKA (reference sequence). Between the trimmed V and J ends, which lost 4 bases and 0 bases, there was a span of 9 bases. This CDR3 is CSAIFSMNTEAFF. The DNA for the CDR3 is TGCAGTGCTATATTCAGTATGAACACTGAAGCTTTCTTT.

The chain has TRBV7-9 and TRBJ2-7; 7 positions agree with TRBD1. J was trimmed by 2 bases and V by 2 bases; bases with no gene match: 9. Germline V gene lookup returns CDR1 SEHNR and CDR2 FQNEAQ (reference sequence). The CDR3 runs 16 residues. This chain's CDR3 is CASSLPSGQTPYEQYF. The CDR3 nucleotides read TGTGCCAGCAGCTTACCATCGGGACAGACCCCCTACGAGCAGTACTTC.

The chain has TRBV10-3 and TRBJ2-3, with TRBD1 matching 10 bases. CDR1 is ENHRY and CDR2 is SYGVKD in the germline V gene. The length of the CDR3 is 15 residues. Trimming at V came to 6 bases and at J to 3 bases, leaving 6 bases not matched to a gene. The CDR3, as DNA: TGTGCCATCAGGGGGGGACAGGGGAGTACAGATACGCAGTATTTT. The encoded protein is CAIRGGQGSTDTQYF.

Ten or more counts support this clonotype. V usage is TRBV6-2 or TRBV6-3 and J usage is TRBJ2-3; TRBD2 aligns across 13 bases. The V gene's germline CDR1 is MNHEY and CDR2 SVGEGT. This CDR3 contains 15 residues. V trimming: 5 bases; J trimming: 4 bases; junction bases outside the gene matches: 3. CDR3 DNA sequence: TGTGCCAGCAGTGAGACTAGCGGGAGGCCAGATACGCAGTATTTT. As protein: CASSETSGRPDTQYF.

This clonotype occurred a few times. This sequence joins TRBV4-1 and TRBJ2-5, with D tentatively TRBD1 or TRBD2 (5 bases each). V lost 0 bases, J lost 5 bases, and 13 bases lay in between. From germline, CDR1 is MGHRA and CDR2 YSYEKL. The CDR3 covers 15 residues. The CDR3 coding sequence is TGCGCCAGCAGCCAAGATATCGGAGAGGGGGAGACCCAGTACTTC. As protein: CASSQDIGEGETQYF.

There are many counts of this clonotype. The V gene is TRBV20-1, the J gene TRBJ1-3; 8 bases agree with TRBD1. J lost 2 bases, V lost 5 bases, and 2 bases had no gene match. The CDR3 extends over 13 amino acids. In germline, CDR1 is DFQATT, CDR2 SNEGSKA (reference sequence). The CDR3 protein is CSALTGAGNTIYF. The CDR3 DNA follows: TGCAGTGCTCTGACAGGGGCTGGAAACACCATATATTTT.

The chain recombines TRBV2 with TRBJ2-7, with 7 bases fitting TRBD1. This CDR3 is built from 14 residues. With 4 bases clipped from V and 3 bases from J, the junction kept 6 bases outside the gene matches. The germline V gene has CDR1 SNHLY and CDR2 FYNNEI. The CDR3 bases are TGTGCCAGCAGTGGTTCCACAGGGGACTACGAGCAGTACTTC. Amino acid sequence: CASSGSTGDYEQYF.

This clonotype has at least ten counts. This rearrangement joins TRBV7-2 to TRBJ1-5; D uncertain. The V and J ends lost 4 bases and 7 bases respectively, with 8 bases between them. The germline gives CDR1 SGHTA, CDR2 FQGNSA. The CDR3 spans 12 residues. CDR3 amino acids: CASSYQQQPQHF. DNA for the CDR3: TGTGCCAGCAGCTACCAACAGCAGCCCCAGCATTTT.

Worth noting for this clonotype: The conserved phenylalanine or tryptophan is not found at the CDR3 terminus, so this likely reflects a read error. The chain employs TRBV28 and TRBJ2-7; 9 bases map to TRBD1. The CDR3 contains 16 residues. CDR1 MDHEN and CDR2 SYDVKM come from the germline V gene. After removal of 5 bases from V and 5 bases from J, the junction contained 13 bases not matched to a gene. The DNA for the CDR3 is TGTGCCAGCAGTCCACCGACCGGAACAGGGGGCGACGAGCAGTACCTC. Encoded protein: CASSPPTGTGGDEQYL.

This clonotype was counted many times. The chain uses TRBV6-2 or TRBV6-3 and TRBJ2-3; D may be TRBD2 (5 bases). Trimming removed 6 bases from V and 5 bases from J, with 18 bases in between. Germline CDR1 reads MNHEY; CDR2 reads SVGEGT. This CDR3 region has 15 residues. CDR3 sequence (DNA): TGTGCCAGCAGGGGGTCACACAGCAGCGGAGATACGCAGTATTTT. It translates to CASRGSHSSGDTQYF.

This clonotype showed up just a few times. The chain links TRBV29-1 to TRBJ2-1; D gene uncertain. Trimming shortened V by 6 bases and J by 6 bases, and 18 bases separated the two germline ends. CDR1 is SQVTM, CDR2 ANQGSEA, per germline. CDR3 length equals 14 residues. Here the CDR3 DNA reads TGCAGCGTCGTACCGGGCCTCACCCCCAATGAGCAGTTCTTC. It yields the protein CSVVPGLTPNEQFF.

The V and J genes are TRBV30 and TRBJ1-5, with 8 bases lining up with TRBD1. Germline V gives CDR1 GTSNPN, CDR2 SVGIG (reference sequence). There are 15 residues in the CDR3. J lost 6 bases, V lost 3 bases, and 10 bases had no gene match. As DNA, the CDR3 is TGTGCCTGGAGGGGTAGGACAGGGAAGTCTCAGCCCCAGCATTTT. It translates to CAWRGRTGKSQPQHF.

The chain links TRBV7-6 to TRBJ1-6; TRBD1 agrees at 7 bases. Trimming removed 4 bases from V and 9 bases from J; junction bases left unmatched: 9. Germline values: CDR1 SGHVS, CDR2 FNYEAQ. This CDR3 is built from 15 residues. CDR3 DNA: TGTGCCAGCAGCTATTCCGGGACAGTTGGTTCACCCCTCCACTTT. This translates into CASSYSGTVGSPLHF.

At least ten counts were recorded for this clonotype. The chain links TRBV11-2 to TRBJ2-3; D remains unclear. This CDR3 contains 16 residues. Germline V gene sequence: CDR1 SGHAT, CDR2 FQNNGV. The V end was cut by 2 bases, the J end by 0 bases, with 12 bases between. The CDR3: CASSLLRRVSTDTQYF. CDR3 DNA sequence: TGTGCCAGCAGCTTATTACGGCGCGTCAGCACAGATACGCAGTATTTT.

The chain is built from TRBV20-1 and TRBJ2-2; TRBD2 agrees at 8 bases. The V gene end was trimmed by 3 bases and the J gene end by 2 bases; junction bases not matched to a gene: 5. CDR3 size: 15 residues. The germline gives CDR1 DFQATT, CDR2 SNEGSKA (reference sequence). This chain's CDR3 is CSARVLAGNTGELFF. For the CDR3, the DNA is TGCAGTGCTAGGGTATTAGCGGGAAACACCGGGGAGCTGTTTTTT.